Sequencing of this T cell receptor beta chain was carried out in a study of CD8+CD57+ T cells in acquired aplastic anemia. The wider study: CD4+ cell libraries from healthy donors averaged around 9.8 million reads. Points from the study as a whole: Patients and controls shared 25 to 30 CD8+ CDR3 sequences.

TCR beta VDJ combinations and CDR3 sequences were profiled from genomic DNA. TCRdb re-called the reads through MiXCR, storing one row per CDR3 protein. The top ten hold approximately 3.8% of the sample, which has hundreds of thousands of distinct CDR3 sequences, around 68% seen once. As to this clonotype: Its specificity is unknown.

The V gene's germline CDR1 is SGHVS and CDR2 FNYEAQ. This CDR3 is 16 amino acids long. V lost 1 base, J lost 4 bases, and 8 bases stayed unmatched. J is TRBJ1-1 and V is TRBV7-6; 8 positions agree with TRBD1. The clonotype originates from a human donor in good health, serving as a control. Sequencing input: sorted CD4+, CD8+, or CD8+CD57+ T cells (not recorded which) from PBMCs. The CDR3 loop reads CASSLEAGGYGTEAFF. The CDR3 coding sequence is TGTGCCAGCAGCTTAGAGGCAGGGGGCTATGGCACTGAAGCTTTCTTT.